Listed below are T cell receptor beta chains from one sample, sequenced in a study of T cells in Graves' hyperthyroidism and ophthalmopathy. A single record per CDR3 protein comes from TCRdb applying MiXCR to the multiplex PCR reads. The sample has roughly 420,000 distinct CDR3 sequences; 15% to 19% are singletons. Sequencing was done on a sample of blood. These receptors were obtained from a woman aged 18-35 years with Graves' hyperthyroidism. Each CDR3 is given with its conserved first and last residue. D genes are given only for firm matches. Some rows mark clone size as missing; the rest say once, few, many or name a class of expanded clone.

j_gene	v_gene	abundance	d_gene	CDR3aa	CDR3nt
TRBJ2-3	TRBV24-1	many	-	CATSSTLTGTDTQYF	TGTGCCACCTCTTCGACCCTGACCGGGACAGATACGCAGTATTTT
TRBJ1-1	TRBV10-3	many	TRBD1	CAISSTGQGAPEAFF	TGTGCCATCAGTTCAACGGGACAGGGGGCTCCTGAAGCTTTCTTT
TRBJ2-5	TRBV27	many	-	CASSPWREGTQYF	TGTGCCAGCAGTCCTTGGAGGGAAGGGACCCAGTACTTC
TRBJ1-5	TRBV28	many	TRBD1	CASSSPRDRRYYNQPQHF	TGTGCCAGCAGTTCCCCCCGGGACAGGAGGTATTATAATCAGCCCCAGCATTTT
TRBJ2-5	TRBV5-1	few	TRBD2	CASSTGDYVTRFETQYF	TGCGCCAGCAGCACGGGGGACTACGTGACCAGATTCGAGACCCAGTACTTC
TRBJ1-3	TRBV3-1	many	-	CASSLTWDSGNTIYF	TGTGCCAGCAGCCTAACCTGGGACTCTGGAAACACCATATATTTT
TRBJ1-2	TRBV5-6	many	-	CASSAGTGGINGYTF	TGTGCCAGCAGCGCTGGCACAGGCGGGATTAATGGCTACACCTTC
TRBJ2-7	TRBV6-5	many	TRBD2	CASSYRDYSYSYEQYF	TGTGCCAGCAGTTACCGGGACTACAGTTATTCCTACGAGCAGTACTTC
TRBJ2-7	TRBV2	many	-	CASSEWGRTYYEQYF	TGTGCCAGCAGTGAATGGGGCAGGACCTACTACGAGCAGTACTTC
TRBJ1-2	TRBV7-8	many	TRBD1	CASSSDRGQEGYTF	TGTGCCAGCAGCTCGGACAGGGGGCAGGAGGGCTACACCTTC
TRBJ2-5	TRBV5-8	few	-	CASSRNGAEETQYF	TGTGCCAGCAGCCGGAACGGGGCGGAGGAGACCCAGTACTTC
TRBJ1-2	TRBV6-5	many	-	CASSSGRVYGYTF	TGTGCCAGCAGTTCGGGCAGGGTCTATGGCTACACCTTC
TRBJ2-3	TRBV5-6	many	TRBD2	CASSKPTSGGTDTQYF	TGTGCCAGCAGCAAACCGACCAGCGGGGGCACAGATACGCAGTATTTT
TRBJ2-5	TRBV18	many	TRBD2	CASRGGLEETQYF	TGTGCCAGCCGCGGGGGGCTGGAGGAGACCCAGTACTTC
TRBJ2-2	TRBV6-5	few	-	CASSYGRNTGELFF	TGTGCCAGCAGTTACGGACGGAACACCGGGGAGCTGTTTTTT
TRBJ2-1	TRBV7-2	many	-	CASSEKVSGLGQFF	TGTGCCAGCAGCGAAAAAGTCTCGGGCCTAGGCCAGTTCTTC
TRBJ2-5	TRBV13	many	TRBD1	CASSRGTGGQETQYF	TGTGCCAGCAGCCGGGGGACAGGTGGGCAAGAGACCCAGTACTTC
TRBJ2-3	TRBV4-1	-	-	CASSLLSERTDTQYF	TGCGCCAGCAGCCTCTTGAGCGAGAGAACAGATACGCAGTATTTT
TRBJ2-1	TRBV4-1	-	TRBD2	CASSQDGGGPPYNEQFF	TGTGCCAGCAGCCAAGATGGCGGGGGGCCACCTTACAATGAGCAGTTCTTC
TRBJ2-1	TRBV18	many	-	CASSLTSNPDNEQFF	TGTGCCAGCTCACTTACTAGCAACCCCGACAATGAGCAGTTCTTC
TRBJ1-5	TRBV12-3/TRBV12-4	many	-	CASSLVSRGTQHF	TGTGCCAGCAGTTTAGTGTCGCGGGGGACCCAGCATTTT
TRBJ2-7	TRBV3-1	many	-	CASSALVGYEQYF	TGTGCCAGCAGCGCACTAGTGGGCTACGAGCAGTACTTC
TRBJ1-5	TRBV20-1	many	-	CSALRLTNQPQHF	TGCAGTGCACTAAGGCTAACCAATCAGCCCCAGCATTTT
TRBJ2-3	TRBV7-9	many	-	CASSLDSGTDTQYF	TGTGCCAGCAGCCTGGACTCAGGCACAGATACGCAGTATTTT
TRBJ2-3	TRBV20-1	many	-	CSLNTDTQYF	TGCAGCCTAAACACAGATACGCAGTATTTT
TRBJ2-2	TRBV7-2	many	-	CASTPDYNTGELFF	TGTGCCAGCACCCCTGACTACAACACCGGGGAGCTGTTTTTT
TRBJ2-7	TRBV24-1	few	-	CATSASGARDEQYF	TGTGCCACCAGCGCTTCAGGGGCACGGGACGAGCAGTACTTC
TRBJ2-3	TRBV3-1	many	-	CASSQGTTPDTQYF	TGTGCCAGCAGCCAAGGGACAACCCCAGATACGCAGTATTTT
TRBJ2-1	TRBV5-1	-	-	CASNPLSQFF	TGCGCCAGCAACCCTTTAAGCCAGTTCTTC
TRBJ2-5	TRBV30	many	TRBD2	CAWASGGAGGETQYF	TGTGCCTGGGCTAGCGGGGGGGCCGGCGGGGAGACCCAGTACTTC
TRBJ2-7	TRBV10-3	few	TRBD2	CAISRGLAGGFDEQYF	TGTGCCATCAGCCGGGGACTAGCGGGAGGTTTTGACGAGCAGTACTTC
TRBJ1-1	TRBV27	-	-	CASRSRTAGTEAFF	TGTGCCAGCAGATCCCGCACAGCCGGCACTGAAGCTTTCTTT
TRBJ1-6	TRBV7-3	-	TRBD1	CASSTGQGDSPLHF	TGTGCCAGCAGCACTGGACAGGGTGATTCACCCCTCCACTTT
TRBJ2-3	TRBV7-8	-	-	CASSLTPGLTDTQYF	TGTGCCAGCAGCTTAACTCCGGGACTCACAGATACGCAGTATTTT
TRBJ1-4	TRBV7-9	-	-	CASSLGEGPKATNEKLFF	TGTGCCAGCAGCTTAGGAGAGGGGCCCAAGGCAACTAATGAAAAACTGTTTTTT